Here is one T cell receptor beta chain with its context. The sample comes from a study of blood T cell repertoires in COVID-19. Study at large: Samples taken during acute and convalescent COVID-19 were collected in the United States, Italy and Spain. From T cells, B-cell-depleted T cells, or PBMCs came the material, which was cDNA or gDNA.

CDR3 size: 13 residues. The germline V gene encodes CDR1 KGHSH and CDR2 LQKENI. Trimming shortened V by 6 bases and J by 4 bases, and 12 bases separated the two germline ends. Profiling relied on immunoSEQ multiplex PCR, and the TCRdb table lists in-frame clones only, not all of them. The repertoire holds about 130,000 clones, roughly three quarters seen once, with approximately 2% in the top ten. The chain has TRBV18 and TRBJ1-1; D uncertain. The material sequenced was peripheral blood. The clonotype comes from a woman in her 70s with acute or convalescent COVID-19. CDR3: CASSGLRGTEAFF. The CDR3 DNA reads TGTGCCAGCTCCGGACTCCGAGGCACTGAAGCTTTCTTT.